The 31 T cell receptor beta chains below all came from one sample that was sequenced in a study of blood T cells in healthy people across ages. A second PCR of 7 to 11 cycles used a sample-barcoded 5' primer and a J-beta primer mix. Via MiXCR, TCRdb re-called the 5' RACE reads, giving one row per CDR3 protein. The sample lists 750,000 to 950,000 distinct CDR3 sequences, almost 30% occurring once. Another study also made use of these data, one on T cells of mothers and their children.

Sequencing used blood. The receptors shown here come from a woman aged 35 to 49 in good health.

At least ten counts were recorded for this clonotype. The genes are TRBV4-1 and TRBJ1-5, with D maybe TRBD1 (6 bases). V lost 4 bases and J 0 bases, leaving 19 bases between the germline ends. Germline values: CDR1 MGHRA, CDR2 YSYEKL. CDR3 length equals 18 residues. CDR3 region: CASSPSFGQPNSNQPQHF. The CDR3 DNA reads TGCGCCAGCAGCCCCAGCTTCGGACAGCCGAATAGCAATCAGCCCCAGCATTTT.

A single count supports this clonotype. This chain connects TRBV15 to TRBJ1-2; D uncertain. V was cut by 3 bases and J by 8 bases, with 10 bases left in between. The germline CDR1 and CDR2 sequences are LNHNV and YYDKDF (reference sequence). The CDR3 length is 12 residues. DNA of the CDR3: TGTGCCACCAGCAGCCCCTTGAGAGGCTACACCTTC. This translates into CATSSPLRGYTF.

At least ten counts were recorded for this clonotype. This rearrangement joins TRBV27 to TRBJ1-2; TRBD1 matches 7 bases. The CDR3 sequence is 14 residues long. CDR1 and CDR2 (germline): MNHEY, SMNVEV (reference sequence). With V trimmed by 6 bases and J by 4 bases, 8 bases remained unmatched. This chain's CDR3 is CASSRQGFGYGYTF. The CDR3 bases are TGTGCCAGCAGCCGACAGGGCTTCGGCTATGGCTACACCTTC.

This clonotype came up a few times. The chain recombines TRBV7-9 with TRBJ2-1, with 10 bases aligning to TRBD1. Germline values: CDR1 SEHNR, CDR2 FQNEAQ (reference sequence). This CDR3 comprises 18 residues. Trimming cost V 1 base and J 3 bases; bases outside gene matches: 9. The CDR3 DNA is TGTGCCAGCAGCTTAGTGTGGGACAGGGGAGCCCACTACAATGAGCAGTTCTTC. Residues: CASSLVWDRGAHYNEQFF.

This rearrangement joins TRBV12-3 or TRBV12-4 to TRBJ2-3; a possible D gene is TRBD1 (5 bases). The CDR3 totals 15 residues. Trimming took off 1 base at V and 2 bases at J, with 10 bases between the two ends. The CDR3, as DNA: TGTGCCAGCAGTTTAGGGGGCATTGTCACAGATACGCAGTATTTT. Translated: CASSLGGIVTDTQYF.

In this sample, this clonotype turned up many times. As DNA, the CDR3 is TGTGCCAGCAGCCCCGGGAGGGGGCGAAATGAAAAACTGTTTTTT. Its protein product is CASSPGRGRNEKLFF. The rearrangement links TRBV7-2 to TRBJ1-4; 7 bases align to TRBD1. This CDR3 region has 15 residues. The germline CDR1 and CDR2 sequences are SGHTA and FQGNSA. J was trimmed by 5 bases and V by 5 bases; bases with no gene match: 8. Looking up the rest from reference TRBV7-2 and TRBJ1-4 gives the full variable domain: GAGVSQSPSNKVTEKGKDVELRCDPISGHTALYWYRQSLGQGLEFLIYFQGNSAPDKSGLPSDRFSAERTGGSVSTLTIQRTQQEDSAVYLCASSPGRGRNEKLFFGSGTQLSVL.

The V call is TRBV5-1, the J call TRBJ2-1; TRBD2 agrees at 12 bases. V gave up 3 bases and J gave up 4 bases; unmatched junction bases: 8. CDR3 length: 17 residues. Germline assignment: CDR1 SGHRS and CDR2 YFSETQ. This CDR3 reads CASSSRLAGDQYNEQFF. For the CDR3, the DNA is TGCGCCAGCAGCTCCCGACTAGCGGGGGACCAATACAATGAGCAGTTCTTC.

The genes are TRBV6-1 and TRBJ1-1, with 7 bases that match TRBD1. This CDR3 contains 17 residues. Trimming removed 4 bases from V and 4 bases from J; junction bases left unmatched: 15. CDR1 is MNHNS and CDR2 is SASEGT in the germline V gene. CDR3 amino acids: CASSGGGYWDRATEAFF. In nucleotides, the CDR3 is TGTGCCAGCAGTGGGGGGGGGTATTGGGACAGAGCCACTGAAGCTTTCTTT.

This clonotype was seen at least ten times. The CDR3 sequence is CASSPGGLKDTKNIQYF. The CDR3 nucleotides read TGTGCCAGCAGCCCGGGGGGGTTGAAGGACACCAAAAACATTCAGTACTTC. The V and J genes are TRBV11-2 and TRBJ2-4; 8 bases match TRBD2. This CDR3 is built from 17 residues. Trimming at V came to 5 bases and at J to 2 bases, leaving 11 bases not matched to a gene. Germline V gene data show CDR1 as SGHAT and CDR2 as FQNNGV. Variable domain in full (rest from reference TRBV11-2 and TRBJ2-4): EAGVAQSPRYKIIEKRQSVAFWCNPISGHATLYWYQQILGQGPKLLIQFQNNGVVDDSQLPKDRFSAERLKGVDSTLKIQPAKLEDSAVYLCASSPGGLKDTKNIQYFGAGTRLSVL.

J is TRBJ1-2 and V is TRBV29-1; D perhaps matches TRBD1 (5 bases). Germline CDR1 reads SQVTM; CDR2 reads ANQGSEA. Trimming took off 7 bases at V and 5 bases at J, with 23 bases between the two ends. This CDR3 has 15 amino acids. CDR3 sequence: CSADGSLGESYGYTF. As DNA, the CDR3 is TGCAGCGCCGACGGCAGTTTAGGGGAATCGTATGGCTACACCTTC.

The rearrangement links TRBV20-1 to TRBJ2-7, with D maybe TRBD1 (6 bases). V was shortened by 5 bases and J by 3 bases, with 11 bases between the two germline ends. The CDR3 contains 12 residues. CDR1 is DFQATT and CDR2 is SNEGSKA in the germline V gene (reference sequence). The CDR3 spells CSAPGQVYEQYF. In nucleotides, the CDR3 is TGCAGTGCTCCGGGACAAGTCTACGAGCAGTACTTC.

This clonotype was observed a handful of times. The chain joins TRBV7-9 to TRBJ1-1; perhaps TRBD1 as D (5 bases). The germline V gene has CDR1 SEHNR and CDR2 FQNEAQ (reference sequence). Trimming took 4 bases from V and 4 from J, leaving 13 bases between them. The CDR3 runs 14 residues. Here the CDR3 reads CASSSEAGGTEAFF. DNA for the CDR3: TGTGCCAGCAGCTCAGAGGCGGGGGGCACTGAAGCTTTCTTT.

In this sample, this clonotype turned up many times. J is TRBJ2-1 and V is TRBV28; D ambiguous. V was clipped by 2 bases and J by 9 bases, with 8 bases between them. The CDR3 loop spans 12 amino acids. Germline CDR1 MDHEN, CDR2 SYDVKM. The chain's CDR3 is CASSLVSREQFF. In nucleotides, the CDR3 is TGTGCCAGCAGTTTAGTTTCGCGTGAGCAGTTCTTC.

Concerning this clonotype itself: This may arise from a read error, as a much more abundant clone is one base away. The CDR3 sequence: CASSKDSPETQFF. CDR3 DNA sequence: TGTGCCAGCAGCAAGGACAGTCCAGAGACCCAGTTCTTC. The J gene is TRBJ2-1, the V gene TRBV12-3 or TRBV12-4; D might be TRBD1 (6 bases). The CDR3 runs 13 residues. The V end was cut by 6 bases, the J end by 13 bases, with 19 bases between.

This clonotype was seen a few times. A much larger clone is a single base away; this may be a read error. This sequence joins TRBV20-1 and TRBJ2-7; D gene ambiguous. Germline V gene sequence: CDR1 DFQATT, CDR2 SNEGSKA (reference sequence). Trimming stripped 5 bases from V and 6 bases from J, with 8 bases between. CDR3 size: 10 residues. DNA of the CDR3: TGCAGTGCTGGTGGACCCGAGCAGTACTTC. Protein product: CSAGGPEQYF.

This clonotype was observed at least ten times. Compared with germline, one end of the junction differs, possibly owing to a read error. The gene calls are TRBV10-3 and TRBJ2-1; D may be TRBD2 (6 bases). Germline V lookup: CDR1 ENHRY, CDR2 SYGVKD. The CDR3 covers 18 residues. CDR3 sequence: CAISEWIPGGRAYNEQFF. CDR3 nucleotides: TGTGCCATCAGCGAGTGGATACCCGGGGGTAGGGCCTACAATGAGCAGTTCTTC.

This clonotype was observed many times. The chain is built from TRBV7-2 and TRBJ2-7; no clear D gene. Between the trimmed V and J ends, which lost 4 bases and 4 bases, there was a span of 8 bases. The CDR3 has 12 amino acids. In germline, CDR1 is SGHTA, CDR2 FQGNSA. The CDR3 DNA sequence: TGTGCCAGCAGCTCCGACGGATACGAGCAGTACTTC. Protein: CASSSDGYEQYF.

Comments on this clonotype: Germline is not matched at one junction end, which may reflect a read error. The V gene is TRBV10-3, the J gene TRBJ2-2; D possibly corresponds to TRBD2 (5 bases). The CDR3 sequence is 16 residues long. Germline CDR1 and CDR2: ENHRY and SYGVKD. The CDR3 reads CAFSEETGSNTGELFF. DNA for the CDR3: TGTGCCTTCAGTGAGGAGACGGGGAGTAACACCGGGGAGCTGTTTTTT.

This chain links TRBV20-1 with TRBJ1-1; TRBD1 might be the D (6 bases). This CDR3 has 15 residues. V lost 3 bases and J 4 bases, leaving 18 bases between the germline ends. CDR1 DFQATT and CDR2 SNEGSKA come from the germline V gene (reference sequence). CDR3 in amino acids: CSARDTGLEGTEAFF. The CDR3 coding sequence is TGCAGTGCTAGGGATACAGGGCTGGAAGGCACTGAAGCTTTCTTT.

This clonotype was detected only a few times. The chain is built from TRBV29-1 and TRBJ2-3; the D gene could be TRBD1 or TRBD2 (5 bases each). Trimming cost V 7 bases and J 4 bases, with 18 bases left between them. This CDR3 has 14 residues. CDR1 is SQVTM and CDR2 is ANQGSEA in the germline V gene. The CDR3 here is CSGLRGGGPDTQYF. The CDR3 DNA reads TGCAGCGGGCTTAGGGGCGGAGGCCCAGATACGCAGTATTTT.

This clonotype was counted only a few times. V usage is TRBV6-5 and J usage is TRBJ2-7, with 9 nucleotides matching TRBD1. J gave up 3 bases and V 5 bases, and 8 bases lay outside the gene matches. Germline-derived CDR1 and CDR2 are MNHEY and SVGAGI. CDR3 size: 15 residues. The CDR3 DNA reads TGTGCCAGCAGTACCAGGACAGGGGCAAGCTACGAGCAGTACTTC. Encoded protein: CASSTRTGASYEQYF.

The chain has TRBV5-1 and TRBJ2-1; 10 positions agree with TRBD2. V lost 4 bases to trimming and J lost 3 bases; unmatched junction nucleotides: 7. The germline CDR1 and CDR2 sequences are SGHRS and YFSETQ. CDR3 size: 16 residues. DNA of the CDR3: TGCGCCAGCAGCGACACTAGCGGGGCCTACTACAATGAGCAGTTCTTC. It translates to CASSDTSGAYYNEQFF.

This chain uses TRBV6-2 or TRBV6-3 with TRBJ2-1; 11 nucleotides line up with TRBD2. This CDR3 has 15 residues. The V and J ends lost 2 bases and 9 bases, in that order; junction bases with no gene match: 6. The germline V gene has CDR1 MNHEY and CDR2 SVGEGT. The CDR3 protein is CASSYNRGLAVEQFF. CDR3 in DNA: TGTGCCAGCAGTTACAATAGGGGACTAGCGGTTGAGCAGTTCTTC.

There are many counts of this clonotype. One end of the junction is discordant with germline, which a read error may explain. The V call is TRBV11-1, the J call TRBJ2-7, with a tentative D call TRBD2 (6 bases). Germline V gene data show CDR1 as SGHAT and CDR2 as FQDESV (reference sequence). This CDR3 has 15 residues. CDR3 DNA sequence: TGCGCCAGCAGCCCGCCGGGTCTAGCGCCCTACGAGCAGTACTTC. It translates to CASSPPGLAPYEQYF.

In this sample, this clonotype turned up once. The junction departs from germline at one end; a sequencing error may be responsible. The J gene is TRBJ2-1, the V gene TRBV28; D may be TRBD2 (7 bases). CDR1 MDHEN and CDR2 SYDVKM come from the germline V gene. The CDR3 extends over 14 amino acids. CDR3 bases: TGTGCCAGCAGGGGCGGGGGCCCCTACAGTGAGCAGTTCTTC. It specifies CASRGGGPYSEQFF. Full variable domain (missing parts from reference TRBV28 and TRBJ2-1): DVKVTQSSRYLVKRTGEKVFLECVQDMDHENMFWYRQDPGLGLRLIYFSYDVKMKEKGDIPEGYSVSREKKERFSLILESASTNQTSMYLCASRGGGPYSEQFFGPGTRLTVL.

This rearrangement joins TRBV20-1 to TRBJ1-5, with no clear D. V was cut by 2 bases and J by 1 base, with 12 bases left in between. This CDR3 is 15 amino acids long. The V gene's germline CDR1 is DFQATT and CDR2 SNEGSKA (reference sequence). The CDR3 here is CSARRQVTSNQPQHF. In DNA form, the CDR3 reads TGCAGTGCTAGACGCCAGGTAACGAGCAATCAGCCCCAGCATTTT.

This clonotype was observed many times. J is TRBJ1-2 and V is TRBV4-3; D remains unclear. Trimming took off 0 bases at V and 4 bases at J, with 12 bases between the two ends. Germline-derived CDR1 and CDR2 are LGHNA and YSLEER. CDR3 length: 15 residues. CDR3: CASSQDLGQIYGYTF. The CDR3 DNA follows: TGCGCCAGCAGCCAAGATCTTGGGCAGATCTATGGCTACACCTTC.

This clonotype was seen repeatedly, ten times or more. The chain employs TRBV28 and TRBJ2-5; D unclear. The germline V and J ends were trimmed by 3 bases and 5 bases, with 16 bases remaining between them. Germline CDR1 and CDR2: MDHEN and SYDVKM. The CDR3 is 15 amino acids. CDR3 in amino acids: CASSFVTTQTETQYF. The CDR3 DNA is TGTGCCAGCAGTTTTGTGACGACCCAAACCGAGACCCAGTACTTC.

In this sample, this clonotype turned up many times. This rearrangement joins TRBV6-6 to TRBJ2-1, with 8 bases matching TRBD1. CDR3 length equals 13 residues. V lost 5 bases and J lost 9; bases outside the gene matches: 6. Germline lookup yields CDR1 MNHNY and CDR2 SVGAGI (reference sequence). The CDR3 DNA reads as TGTGCCAGCAGTGGAACAGGGACAGGTGAGCAGTTCTTC. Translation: CASSGTGTGEQFF.

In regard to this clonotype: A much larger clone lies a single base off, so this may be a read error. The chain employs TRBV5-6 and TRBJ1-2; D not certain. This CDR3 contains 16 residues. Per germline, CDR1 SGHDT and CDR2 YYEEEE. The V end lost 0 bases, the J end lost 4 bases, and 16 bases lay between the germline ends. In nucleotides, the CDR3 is TGTGCCAGCAGCTTGGCCCATTGGGCAGGAGTCTATGGCTACACCTTC. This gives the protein CASSLAHWAGVYGYTF. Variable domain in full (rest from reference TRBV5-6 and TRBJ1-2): DAGVTQSPTHLIKTRGQQVTLRCSPKSGHDTVSWYQQALGQGPQFIFQYYEEEERQRGNFPDRFSGHQFPNYSSELNVNALLLGDSALYLCASSLAHWAGVYGYTFGSGTRLTVV.

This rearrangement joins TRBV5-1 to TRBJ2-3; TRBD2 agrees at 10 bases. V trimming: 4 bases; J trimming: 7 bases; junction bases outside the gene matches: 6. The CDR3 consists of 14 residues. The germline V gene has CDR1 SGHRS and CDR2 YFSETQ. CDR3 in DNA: TGCGCCAGCAGCCAAACCACTAGCGGGAATACGCAGTATTTT. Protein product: CASSQTTSGNTQYF.